Listed below are T cell receptor beta chains from one sample, sequenced in a study of blood T cell repertoires in COVID-19. TCRdb keeps only in-frame clones here, not all; method: immunoSEQ multiplex PCR. The sample gives 100,000 to 150,000 clones, around nine tenths of which show up once; roughly 1.2% is in the top ten. Specimen: peripheral blood. The receptors here all came from a woman older than 75 with acute or convalescent COVID-19. Each CDR3 is given with its conserved first and last residue. D genes are given only for firm matches. Clone size, where shown, is once, few, many, or a class for clones that have expanded.

clone_size: NA; d_call: NA; v_call: TRBV11-2; j_call: TRBJ2-7; cdr3_nt: TGTGCCAGCAGCTTCCTAGGCTCCGAGCAGTACTTC; cdr3_aa: CASSFLGSEQYF
clone_size: NA; d_call: NA; v_call: TRBV5-1; j_call: TRBJ2-3; cdr3_nt: TGCGCCAGCAGCTTGGTGGCGGGGGCCAACACAGATACGCAGTATTTT; cdr3_aa: CASSLVAGANTDTQYF
clone_size: NA; d_call: NA; v_call: TRBV5-8; j_call: TRBJ2-4; cdr3_nt: TGTGCCAGCAGCCCGGACAGTACCCAAAGACTTCAGTACTTC; cdr3_aa: CASSPDSTQRLQYF
clone_size: NA; d_call: NA; v_call: TRBV6-5; j_call: TRBJ1-1; cdr3_nt: TGTGCCAGCAGTTATGACTGGCAGAACACTGAAGCTTTCTTT; cdr3_aa: CASSYDWQNTEAFF
clone_size: NA; d_call: TRBD2; v_call: TRBV5-1; j_call: TRBJ2-5; cdr3_nt: TGCGCCAGCAGCTCGGGGACTAGCTTAGAGACCCAGTACTTC; cdr3_aa: CASSSGTSLETQYF
clone_size: once; d_call: NA; v_call: TRBV10-3; j_call: TRBJ1-2; cdr3_nt: TGTGCCATCAGTGCACAGGGCGGGTATGGCTACACCTTC; cdr3_aa: CAISAQGGYGYTF
clone_size: NA; d_call: TRBD2; v_call: TRBV20-1; j_call: TRBJ2-1; cdr3_nt: TGCAGTGCTAGTCGCGCTAGCGGGGGGGTCTCCTACAATGAGCAGTTCTTC; cdr3_aa: CSASRASGGVSYNEQFF
clone_size: NA; d_call: TRBD1; v_call: TRBV19; j_call: TRBJ1-2; cdr3_nt: TGTGCCAGTATCCCCTCGACAGGGGTTGGGTATGGCTACACCTTC; cdr3_aa: CASIPSTGVGYGYTF
clone_size: NA; d_call: NA; v_call: TRBV9; j_call: TRBJ2-2; cdr3_nt: TGTGCCAGCAGCCCGGGTGCCACCGGGGAGCTGTTTTTT; cdr3_aa: CASSPGATGELFF
clone_size: NA; d_call: NA; v_call: TRBV28; j_call: TRBJ2-7; cdr3_nt: TGTGCCAGCAGTTTGACGACAGTGCACTCCTACGAGCAGTACTTC; cdr3_aa: CASSLTTVHSYEQYF
clone_size: few; d_call: NA; v_call: TRBV28; j_call: TRBJ1-5; cdr3_nt: TGTGCCAGCAGTTTAACAGGGAAGGGCAATCAGCCCCAGCATTTT; cdr3_aa: CASSLTGKGNQPQHF
clone_size: few; d_call: TRBD1; v_call: TRBV28; j_call: TRBJ1-5; cdr3_nt: TGTGCCAGCAGTCCATGGACAGGGTCTCAGCCCCAGCATTTT; cdr3_aa: CASSPWTGSQPQHF
clone_size: NA; d_call: TRBD1; v_call: TRBV27; j_call: TRBJ1-2; cdr3_nt: TGTGCCAGCAGTCTCGGACAGGGGCAGGGTTTTTATGGCTACACCTTC; cdr3_aa: CASSLGQGQGFYGYTF
clone_size: NA; d_call: NA; v_call: TRBV3-1/TRBV3-2; j_call: TRBJ1-2; cdr3_nt: TGTGCCAGCAGCCAAGTGGGGGGAGTCTCTAACTATGGCTACACCTTC; cdr3_aa: CASSQVGGVSNYGYTF
clone_size: NA; d_call: NA; v_call: TRBV4-2; j_call: TRBJ2-1; cdr3_nt: TGTGCCAGCAGCCCTTCGGTTAGCTCCTACAATGAGCAGTTCTTC; cdr3_aa: CASSPSVSSYNEQFF
clone_size: NA; d_call: NA; v_call: TRBV11-3; j_call: TRBJ1-1; cdr3_nt: TGTGCCAGCAGCTCGGCAGAGGGAACTGAAGCTTTCTTT; cdr3_aa: CASSSAEGTEAFF
clone_size: NA; d_call: NA; v_call: TRBV2; j_call: TRBJ2-7; cdr3_nt: TGTGCCAGCACCGGAGGCTACGAGCAGTACTTC; cdr3_aa: CASTGGYEQYF
clone_size: NA; d_call: NA; v_call: TRBV12-3/TRBV12-4; j_call: TRBJ1-1; cdr3_nt: TGTGCCAGCAGCCCCGGCTGGGAGACTGAAGCTTTCTTT; cdr3_aa: CASSPGWETEAFF
clone_size: NA; d_call: NA; v_call: TRBV19; j_call: TRBJ1-5; cdr3_nt: TGTGCCAGTAGTATCCCAGGGGGCAATCAGCCCCAGCATTTT; cdr3_aa: CASSIPGGNQPQHF
clone_size: NA; d_call: NA; v_call: TRBV14; j_call: TRBJ2-2; cdr3_nt: TGTGCCAGCAGCCAAGACAGACAGAAGAACACCGGGGAGCTGTTTTTT; cdr3_aa: CASSQDRQKNTGELFF
clone_size: NA; d_call: NA; v_call: TRBV28; j_call: TRBJ2-2; cdr3_nt: TGTGCCAGCAGCTACAGTGAGCCCACCGGGGAGCTGTTTTTT; cdr3_aa: CASSYSEPTGELFF
clone_size: NA; d_call: NA; v_call: TRBV5-1; j_call: TRBJ1-2; cdr3_nt: TGCGCCAGCAGACAGGACGGGGGGCTGGGTGGCTACACCTTC; cdr3_aa: CASRQDGGLGGYTF
clone_size: NA; d_call: NA; v_call: TRBV6-5; j_call: TRBJ2-1; cdr3_nt: TGTGCCAGCAGAGACTCAATGAACAATGAGCAGTTCTTC; cdr3_aa: CASRDSMNNEQFF
clone_size: NA; d_call: NA; v_call: TRBV27; j_call: TRBJ2-7; cdr3_nt: TGTGCCAGCAGGGAACAGGGTCGGACCTACGAGCAGTACTTC; cdr3_aa: CASREQGRTYEQYF
clone_size: NA; d_call: TRBD2; v_call: TRBV14; j_call: TRBJ2-7; cdr3_nt: TGTGCCAGCAGCCGATCTACTAGCGGGAGTAAGTACGAGCAGTACTTC; cdr3_aa: CASSRSTSGSKYEQYF
clone_size: NA; d_call: NA; v_call: TRBV5-6; j_call: TRBJ1-1; cdr3_nt: TGTGCCAGCAGCTGGAGGGCCCCGAACACTGAAGCTTTCTTT; cdr3_aa: CASSWRAPNTEAFF
clone_size: NA; d_call: TRBD1; v_call: TRBV5-6; j_call: TRBJ1-2; cdr3_nt: TGTGCCAGCAGGAGACAGGGAACGGGCGGAGGCTACACCTTC; cdr3_aa: CASRRQGTGGGYTF
clone_size: NA; d_call: NA; v_call: TRBV19; j_call: TRBJ1-5; cdr3_nt: TGTGCCAGTAGTATAGGGACAAAAAGGGGCAATCAGCCCCAGCATTTT; cdr3_aa: CASSIGTKRGNQPQHF
clone_size: NA; d_call: NA; v_call: TRBV5-1; j_call: TRBJ1-2; cdr3_nt: TGCGCCAGCAGCCCCATGGGTGGCAGGGGTGACTATGGCTACACCTTC; cdr3_aa: CASSPMGGRGDYGYTF
clone_size: NA; d_call: TRBD2; v_call: TRBV29-1; j_call: TRBJ2-1; cdr3_nt: TGCAGCGTTGCCGGGACTAGCTCCTACAATGAGCAGTTCTTC; cdr3_aa: CSVAGTSSYNEQFF
clone_size: NA; d_call: TRBD1; v_call: TRBV18; j_call: TRBJ1-6; cdr3_nt: TGTGCCAGCGCCCGGGACAGTCGAAATTCACCCCTCCACTTT; cdr3_aa: CASARDSRNSPLHF
clone_size: NA; d_call: NA; v_call: TRBV7-2; j_call: TRBJ2-4; cdr3_nt: TGTGCCAGCAGCCCGAGGGACATTCAGTACTTC; cdr3_aa: CASSPRDIQYF
clone_size: NA; d_call: NA; v_call: TRBV28; j_call: TRBJ1-6; cdr3_nt: TGTGCCAGCAGTCGGACTCCGGACTCCCTAACCTATAATTCACCCCTCCACTTT; cdr3_aa: CASSRTPDSLTYNSPLHF
clone_size: few; d_call: NA; v_call: TRBV28; j_call: TRBJ1-1; cdr3_nt: TGTGCCAGCAGTCGGCGCGGCTTGGTAGCTTTCTTT; cdr3_aa: CASSRRGLVAFF
clone_size: NA; d_call: TRBD1; v_call: TRBV27; j_call: TRBJ1-2; cdr3_nt: TGTGCCAGCAGTTTTAGGACAGGCACCTATGGCTACACCTTC; cdr3_aa: CASSFRTGTYGYTF
clone_size: NA; d_call: NA; v_call: TRBV4-2; j_call: TRBJ2-3; cdr3_nt: TGTGCCAGCAGCCGAGAGCAGCGGCGACGCACAGATACGCAGTATTTT; cdr3_aa: CASSREQRRRTDTQYF
clone_size: NA; d_call: TRBD1; v_call: TRBV6-5; j_call: TRBJ1-5; cdr3_nt: TGTGCCAGCAGTTCCGGACAGGGAAGCAATCAGCCCCAGCATTTT; cdr3_aa: CASSSGQGSNQPQHF
clone_size: NA; d_call: NA; v_call: TRBV2; j_call: TRBJ1-4; cdr3_nt: TGTGCCAGCATACCCATCAGGGGTGTTAGAAATGAAAAACTGTTTTTT; cdr3_aa: CASIPIRGVRNEKLFF
clone_size: NA; d_call: NA; v_call: TRBV4-1; j_call: TRBJ1-2; cdr3_nt: TGCGCCAGCAGCCCCAACCGAGACGGGACACCCTATGGCTACACCTTC; cdr3_aa: CASSPNRDGTPYGYTF
clone_size: NA; d_call: TRBD1; v_call: TRBV5-1; j_call: TRBJ1-1; cdr3_nt: TGCGCCAGCAGCTCCCCGGAACAGGGGGTAATTGGGGCTTTCTTT; cdr3_aa: CASSSPEQGVIGAFF
clone_size: NA; d_call: NA; v_call: TRBV5-4; j_call: TRBJ2-6; cdr3_nt: TGTGCCAGCAGCTTGGGCCAAACACCCTCTGGGGCCAACGTCCTGACTTTC; cdr3_aa: CASSLGQTPSGANVLTF
clone_size: NA; d_call: NA; v_call: TRBV11-2; j_call: TRBJ2-1; cdr3_nt: TGTGCCAGCAGCAACCACGCACAGGGTTTGGGTGAGCAGTTCTTC; cdr3_aa: CASSNHAQGLGEQFF
clone_size: once; d_call: TRBD1; v_call: TRBV6-5; j_call: TRBJ2-5; cdr3_nt: TGTGCCAGCAGTTGGGACAGGAGAAGGCAAGAGACCCAGTACTTC; cdr3_aa: CASSWDRRRQETQYF
clone_size: NA; d_call: NA; v_call: TRBV6-4; j_call: TRBJ1-1; cdr3_nt: TGTGCCAGCAGTCCAGAAGGGGGGGCACGGAACACTGAAGCTTTCTTT; cdr3_aa: CASSPEGGARNTEAFF
clone_size: NA; d_call: NA; v_call: TRBV7-2; j_call: TRBJ1-6; cdr3_nt: TGTGCCAGCAGCCCGGTGTTTAATTCACCCCTCCACTTT; cdr3_aa: CASSPVFNSPLHF
clone_size: NA; d_call: NA; v_call: TRBV3-1/TRBV3-2; j_call: TRBJ1-3; cdr3_nt: TGTGCCAGCAGCACCCAACCGGGGAAAGGAAACACCATATATTTT; cdr3_aa: CASSTQPGKGNTIYF
clone_size: NA; d_call: NA; v_call: TRBV7-9; j_call: TRBJ2-5; cdr3_nt: TGTGCCAGCAGCCTCAAGGGACATTCCCAAGAGACCCAGTACTTC; cdr3_aa: CASSLKGHSQETQYF
clone_size: once; d_call: TRBD1; v_call: TRBV3-1/TRBV3-2; j_call: TRBJ1-4; cdr3_nt: TGTGCCAGCAGCGCCCGACTACGACAGGGTTTCAATGAAAAACTGTTTTTT; cdr3_aa: CASSARLRQGFNEKLFF
clone_size: NA; d_call: NA; v_call: TRBV25-1; j_call: TRBJ1-4; cdr3_nt: TGTGCCAGCAGTGAAGGGCTACTTAATGAAAAACTGTTTTTT; cdr3_aa: CASSEGLLNEKLFF
clone_size: NA; d_call: NA; v_call: TRBV28; j_call: TRBJ2-5; cdr3_nt: TGTGCCAGCAGTTTGGGCTCACGACAAGAGACCCAGTACTTC; cdr3_aa: CASSLGSRQETQYF
clone_size: NA; d_call: TRBD1; v_call: TRBV5-6; j_call: TRBJ1-6; cdr3_nt: TGTGCCAGCAGGCCAAGGTGGGACAGGGGGTATTCACCCCTCCACTTT; cdr3_aa: CASRPRWDRGYSPLHF